What follows are 2 T cell receptor beta chains derived from one specimen sequenced in a study of human T cells and chemical hapten exposure. Time point denoted: patch test 2, 6 weeks after DPC sensitization. Treatment in this sample: therapeutic diphenylcyclopropenone sensitization with weekly scalp DPC. Using its own MiXCR run on the RACE reads, TCRdb lists one record per CDR3 protein. Seen here are under 450,000 distinct CDR3 sequences, under 6.5% observed once, and the top ten hold about 5%. The source was whole blood, collected in connection with sensitization to the hapten diphenylcyclopropenone (DPC). These TCRs come from a young woman with alopecia areata. Some clones in this sample may be carry-over from other donors' samples.

This clonotype has a handful of counts. The chain combines TRBV7-9 with TRBJ1-2; perhaps TRBD1 as D (5 bases). Trimming cost V 5 bases and J 4 bases, with 17 bases left between them. There are 15 residues in the CDR3. Germline assignment: CDR1 SEHNR and CDR2 FQNEAQ (reference sequence). The chain's CDR3 is CASSLFDGAGYGYTF. The CDR3, as DNA: TGTGCCAGCAGCCTGTTTGACGGGGCCGGCTATGGCTACACCTTC.

Only a few counts were recorded for this clonotype. The V gene is TRBV12-2, the J gene TRBJ1-6; the table's TRBD1 call for D was not verified on the DNA. TRBV12-2 is an annotated pseudogene. The CDR3 extends over 14 amino acids. As DNA, the CDR3 is TGTGCAAGTCGCTTAGGGGACAGAAATTCACCCCTCCACTTT. It specifies CASRLGDRNSPLHF.